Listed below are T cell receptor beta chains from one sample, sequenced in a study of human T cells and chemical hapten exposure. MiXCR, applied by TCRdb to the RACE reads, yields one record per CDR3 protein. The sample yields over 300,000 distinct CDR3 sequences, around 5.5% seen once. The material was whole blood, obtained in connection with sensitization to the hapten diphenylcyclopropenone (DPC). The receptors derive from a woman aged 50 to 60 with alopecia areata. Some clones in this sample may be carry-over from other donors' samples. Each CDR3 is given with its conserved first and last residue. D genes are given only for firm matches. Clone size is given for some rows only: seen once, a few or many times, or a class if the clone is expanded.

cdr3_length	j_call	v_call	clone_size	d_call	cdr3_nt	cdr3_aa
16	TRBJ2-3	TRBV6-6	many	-	TGTGCCAGCAGTTTCCTTAGACCCCCGAGCACAGATACGCAGTATTTT	CASSFLRPPSTDTQYF
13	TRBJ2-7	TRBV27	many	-	TGTGCCAGCAGTCCAGGGATTGACACCGAGCAGTACTTC	CASSPGIDTEQYF
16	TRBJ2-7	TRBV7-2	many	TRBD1	TGTGCCAGCAGCTTAGTAGGGACAGAGCACTCCTACGAGCAGTACTTC	CASSLVGTEHSYEQYF
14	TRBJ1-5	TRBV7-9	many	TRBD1	TGTGCCAGCGGGACAGGTTCTACCGATCAGCCCCAGCATTTT	CASGTGSTDQPQHF
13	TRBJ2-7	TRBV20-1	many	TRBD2	TGCAGTGCTCGGAGCGGGAGGTCCTACGAGCAGTACTTC	CSARSGRSYEQYF
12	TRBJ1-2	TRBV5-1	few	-	TGCGCCAGCAGCTTGACTAACTATGGCTACACCTTC	CASSLTNYGYTF
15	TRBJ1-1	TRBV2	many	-	TGTGCCAGCATTTCCCTCTGGGAACAGGGCAGGGAAGCTTTCTTT	CASISLWEQGREAFF
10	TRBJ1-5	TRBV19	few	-	TGTGCCAGTGGGGGATTCCCCCAGCATTTT	CASGGFPQHF
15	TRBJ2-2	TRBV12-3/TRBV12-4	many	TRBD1	TGTGCCAGCTGCGGGACAGGGAGAAACACCGGGGAGCTGTTTTTT	CASCGTGRNTGELFF
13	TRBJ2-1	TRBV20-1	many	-	TGCAGTGCTAGTGACGTACTAGAGGTTGAGCAGTTCTTC	CSASDVLEVEQFF
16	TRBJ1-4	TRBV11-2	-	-	TGTGCCAGCAGCTTAGAGTTGGTCCAACGGGGTGAAAAACTGTTTTTT	CASSLELVQRGEKLFF
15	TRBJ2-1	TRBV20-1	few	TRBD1	TGCAGTGCTAGAATTCCCGGGACAGTTGATAATGAGCAGTTCTTC	CSARIPGTVDNEQFF
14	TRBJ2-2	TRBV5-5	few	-	TGTGCCAGCAGCTTCGACTGGAACACCGGGGAGCTGTTTTTT	CASSFDWNTGELFF
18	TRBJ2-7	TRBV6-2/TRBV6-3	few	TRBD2	TGTGCCAGCAGTTTTTCCCCCGGACTAGCGGGAACCTTCTACGAGCAGTACTTC	CASSFSPGLAGTFYEQYF
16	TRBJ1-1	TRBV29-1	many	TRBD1	TGCAGCGTTGTCCTAGGACAGGGAAAGGTGAACACTGAAGCTTTCTTT	CSVVLGQGKVNTEAFF
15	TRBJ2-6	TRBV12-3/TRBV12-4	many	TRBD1	TGTGCCAGCAGGCCTGGACAGGGAGGGGCCAACGTCCTGACTTTC	CASRPGQGGANVLTF